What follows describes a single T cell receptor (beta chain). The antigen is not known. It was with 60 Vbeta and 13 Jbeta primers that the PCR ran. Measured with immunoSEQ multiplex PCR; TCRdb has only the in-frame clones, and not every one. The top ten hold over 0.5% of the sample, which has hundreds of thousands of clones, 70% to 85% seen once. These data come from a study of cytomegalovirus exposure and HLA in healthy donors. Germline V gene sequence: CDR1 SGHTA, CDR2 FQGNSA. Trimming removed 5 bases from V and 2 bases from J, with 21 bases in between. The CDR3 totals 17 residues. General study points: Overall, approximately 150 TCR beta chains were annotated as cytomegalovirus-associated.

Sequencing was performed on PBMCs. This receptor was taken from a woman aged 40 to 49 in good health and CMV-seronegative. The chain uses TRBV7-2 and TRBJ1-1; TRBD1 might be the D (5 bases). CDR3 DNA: TGTGCCAGCAGCCCCCATGGGGGGATACCAACAAACACTGAAGCTTTCTTT. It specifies CASSPHGGIPTNTEAFF.